This T cell receptor beta chain was identified during a study of blood T cell repertoires in COVID-19. Study-level information: Samples came from the United States, Italy and Spain, spanning acute and convalescent COVID-19. PBMCs, B-cell-depleted T cells, or T cells were the source of the cDNA or gDNA that made up the material.

Those enrolled, adults aged roughly 18 to 90 years, came from about two dozen US areas. Grouping used clinical history reported by participants in a survey and questionnaire. Deletions cut 2 bases from V and 5 bases from J, with 6 bases between. CDR1 and CDR2 (germline): LGHNT, FRNRAP. This CDR3 has 13 residues. Assay used: immunoSEQ multiplex PCR; TCRdb lists only in-frame clones, some missing. The sample lists some 410,000 clones; 88% were seen once. The sequence derives from a woman aged 25 to 45 with acute COVID-19. The sequenced sample was PBMCs or T cells enriched from blood (not recorded which). J is TRBJ2-2 and V is TRBV12-5; D ambiguous. The CDR3 DNA reads as TGTGCTAGTGGTTTGCGAGTAACCGGGGAGCTGTTTTTT. Amino acids: CASGLRVTGELFF.